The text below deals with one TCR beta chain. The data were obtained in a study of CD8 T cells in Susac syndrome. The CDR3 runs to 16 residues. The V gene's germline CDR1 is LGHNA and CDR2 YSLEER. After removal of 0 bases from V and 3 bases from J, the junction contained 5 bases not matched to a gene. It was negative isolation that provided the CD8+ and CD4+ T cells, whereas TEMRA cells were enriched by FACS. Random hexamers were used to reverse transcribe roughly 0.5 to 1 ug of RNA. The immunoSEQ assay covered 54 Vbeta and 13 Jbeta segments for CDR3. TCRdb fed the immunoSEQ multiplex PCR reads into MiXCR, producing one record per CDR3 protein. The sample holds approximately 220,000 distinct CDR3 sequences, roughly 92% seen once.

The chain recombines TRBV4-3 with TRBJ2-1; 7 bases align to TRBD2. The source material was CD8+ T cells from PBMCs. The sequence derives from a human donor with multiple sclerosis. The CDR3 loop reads CASSQDGLGVYNEQFF. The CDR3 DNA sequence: TGCGCCAGCAGCCAAGATGGACTAGGGGTCTACAATGAGCAGTTCTTC.